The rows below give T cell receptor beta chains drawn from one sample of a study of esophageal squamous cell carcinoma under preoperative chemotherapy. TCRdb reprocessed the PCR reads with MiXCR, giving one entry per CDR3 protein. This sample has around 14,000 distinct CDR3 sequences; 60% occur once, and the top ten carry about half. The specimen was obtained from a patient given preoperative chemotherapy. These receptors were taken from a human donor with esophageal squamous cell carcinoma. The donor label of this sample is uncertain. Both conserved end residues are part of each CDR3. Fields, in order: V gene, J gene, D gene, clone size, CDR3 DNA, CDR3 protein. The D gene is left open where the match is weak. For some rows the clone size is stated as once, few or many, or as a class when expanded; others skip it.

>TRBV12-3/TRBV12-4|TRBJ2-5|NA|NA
TGTGCCAGCAGTTCTAAGGGGACCCAGTACTTC
CASSSKGTQYF
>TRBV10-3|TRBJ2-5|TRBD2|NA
TGTGCCTCCGGGGGGACGGTACAAGAGACCCAGTACTTC
CASGGTVQETQYF
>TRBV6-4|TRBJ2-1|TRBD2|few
TGTGCCAGCAGTGACAGCGGGAGCTCCTACAATGAGCAGTTCTTC
CASSDSGSSYNEQFF
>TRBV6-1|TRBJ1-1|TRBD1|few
TGTGCCAGCAGTCGGACAGGGCCCACTGAAGCTTTCTTT
CASSRTGPTEAFF
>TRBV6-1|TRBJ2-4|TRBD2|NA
TGTGCCAGCAGAACAGCGGGGGGCATTCAGTACTTC
CASRTAGGIQYF
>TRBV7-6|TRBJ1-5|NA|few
TGTGCCAGCAGCTTTAATCGGAATCAGCCCCAGCATTTT
CASSFNRNQPQHF
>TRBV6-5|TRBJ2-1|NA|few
TGTGCCAGCAGTTACCCAGCGGGCCAGGGGGGAAATGAGCAGTTCTTC
CASSYPAGQGGNEQFF
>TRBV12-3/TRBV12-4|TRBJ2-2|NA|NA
TGTGCCAGCAGAACTGCAGGGACCGGGGAGCTGTTTTTT
CASRTAGTGELFF
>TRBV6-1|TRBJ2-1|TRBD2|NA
TGTGCCAGCAGTGCCACTACTAGCGTGGCCACCGATAAGCAGTTCTTC
CASSATTSVATDKQFF
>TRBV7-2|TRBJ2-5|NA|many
TGTGCCAGCAGCTTGTCAGGGTGGTCCGAGACCCAGTACTTC
CASSLSGWSETQYF
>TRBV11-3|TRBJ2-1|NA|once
TGTGCCAGCAGCTTAGAAACGTTCAGCTCCTACAATGAGCAGTTCTTC
CASSLETFSSYNEQFF
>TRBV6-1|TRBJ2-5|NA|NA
TGTGCCAGCAGTGGGACAGAAGGGGAGACCCAGTACTTC
CASSGTEGETQYF
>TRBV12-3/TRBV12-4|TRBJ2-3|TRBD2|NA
TGTGGCAGCATGAGTAGCGGGAAAACAGATACGCAGTACTTT
CGSMSSGKTDTQYF